The T cell receptor beta chain described here comes from a study of T cell repertoires in cytomegalovirus infection. The overall study: It can be stated that public TCR beta signatures indicated CMV infection as well as a matching HLA type. General study results and limits: People with CMV and the relevant HLA were identified by cumulative public TCR beta family frequency. Within the response measured ex vivo, HLA-C-restricted CMV-specific TCR beta clonotypes were dominant.

Germline V gene data show CDR1 as SGHDN and CDR2 as FVKESK. The CDR3 covers 13 residues. The V end lost 3 bases, the J end lost 4 bases, and 9 bases lay between the germline ends. As concerns this clonotype: Its target is unknown.

TCRdb called the reads again in MiXCR, with one record for every CDR3 protein. Found here are about 180,000 distinct CDR3 sequences, about 15% of them singletons; the top ten hold 20% to 25%. This chain uses TRBV14 with TRBJ1-1; possibly TRBD1 for D (5 bases). The specimen was CD8+ T cells from PBMCs. This TCR was sampled from a human donor in good health (CMV status not recorded). Some clones in this sample may be carry-over from other donors' samples. CDR3 sequence reads: CASSQGRTTEAFF. CDR3 sequence (DNA): TGTGCCAGCAGCCAGGGGCGAACCACTGAAGCTTTCTTT.